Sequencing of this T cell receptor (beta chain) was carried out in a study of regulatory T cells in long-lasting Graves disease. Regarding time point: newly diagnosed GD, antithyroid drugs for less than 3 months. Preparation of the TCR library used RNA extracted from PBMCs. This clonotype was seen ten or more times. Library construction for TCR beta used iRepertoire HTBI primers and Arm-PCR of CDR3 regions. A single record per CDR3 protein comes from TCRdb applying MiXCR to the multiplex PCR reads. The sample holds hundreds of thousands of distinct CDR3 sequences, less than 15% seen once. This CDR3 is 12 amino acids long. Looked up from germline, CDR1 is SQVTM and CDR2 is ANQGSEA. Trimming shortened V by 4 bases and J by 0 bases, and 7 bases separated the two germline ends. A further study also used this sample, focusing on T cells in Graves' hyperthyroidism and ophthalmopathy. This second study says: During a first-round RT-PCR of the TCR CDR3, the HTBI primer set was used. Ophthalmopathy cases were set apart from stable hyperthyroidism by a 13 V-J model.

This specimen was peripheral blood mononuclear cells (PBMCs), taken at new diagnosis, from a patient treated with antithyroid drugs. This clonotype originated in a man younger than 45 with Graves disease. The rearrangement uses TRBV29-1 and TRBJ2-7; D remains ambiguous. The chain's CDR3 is CSVVGSSYEQYF. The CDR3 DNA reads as TGCAGCGTTGTGGGGTCCTCCTACGAGCAGTACTTC.